This is a list of T cell receptor beta chains from one sample in a study of T cells in Graves' hyperthyroidism and ophthalmopathy. TCRdb re-derived calls from the multiplex PCR reads in MiXCR, one entry per CDR3 protein. This sample has fewer than 350,000 distinct CDR3 sequences, with around 18% found just once. The specimen sequenced was blood. All receptors come from a woman in her thirties or forties with Graves' ophthalmopathy. CDR3s include the opening cysteine and the closing phenylalanine or tryptophan. The D gene is left open where the match is weak. Clone size is given for some rows only: seen once, a few or many times, or a class if the clone is expanded.

j_call	d_call	v_call	clone_size	cdr3_aa	cdr3_nt
TRBJ2-5	TRBD2	TRBV6-5	many	CASSLGLAGGGTQYF	TGTGCCAGCAGTTTGGGACTAGCGGGAGGAGGGACCCAGTACTTC
TRBJ2-5	TRBD1	TRBV7-3	NA	CASRYTRDSETQYF	TGTGCCAGCAGGTATACCCGGGACAGTGAGACTCAGTACTTC
TRBJ2-7	NA	TRBV6-2/TRBV6-3	many	CAAWTPPVSYEQYF	TGTGCCGCATGGACTCCCCCGGTGTCCTACGAGCAGTACTTC
TRBJ2-7	TRBD2	TRBV7-2	few	CASSPTSGPTYF	TGTGCCAGCAGCCCTACTAGCGGTCCGACGTACTTC
TRBJ2-3	NA	TRBV4-2	many	CASSQEFGRGTDTQYF	TGTGCCAGCAGCCAAGAATTCGGCAGGGGCACAGATACGCAGTATTTT
TRBJ2-2	TRBD2	TRBV5-6	many	CASGAGAGTGELFF	TGTGCCAGCGGGGCGGGAGCCGGCACCGGGGAGCTGTTTTTT
TRBJ1-2	NA	TRBV4-3	many	CASSQVSSANYGYTF	TGCGCCAGCAGCCAAGTCTCGTCCGCGAACTATGGCTACACCTTC
TRBJ1-1	NA	TRBV27	many	CASSSSVNTEAFF	TGTGCCAGCAGTTCTTCAGTAAACACTGAAGCTTTCTTT
TRBJ1-3	NA	TRBV18	many	CASSQGWSGNTIYF	TGTGCCAGCTCACAGGGTTGGTCTGGAAACACCATATATTTT
TRBJ2-5	TRBD2	TRBV6-1	NA	CASILAGSETQYF	TGTGCCAGCATTCTAGCGGGTTCCGAGACCCAGTACTTC
TRBJ2-2	TRBD1	TRBV28	few	CASSLLGQANTGELFF	TGTGCCAGCAGTTTACTGGGACAGGCGAACACCGGGGAGCTGTTTTTT
TRBJ1-1	NA	TRBV12-3/TRBV12-4	many	CASSLEGYNTEAFF	TGTGCCAGCAGTTTAGAGGGATATAACACTGAAGCTTTCTTT
TRBJ1-5	NA	TRBV2	many	CASNLDRDRNQPQHF	TGTGCCAGCAACCTGGACCGGGATCGCAATCAGCCCCAGCATTTT
TRBJ1-1	NA	TRBV30	many	CAWSVAQGTEAFF	TGTGCCTGGAGTGTAGCTCAGGGCACTGAAGCTTTCTTT
TRBJ1-3	NA	TRBV4-1	many	CASSQVWAGNTIYF	TGCGCCAGCAGCCAAGTATGGGCTGGAAACACCATATATTTT
TRBJ2-7	NA	TRBV10-3	many	CAISEGGSSYEQYF	TGTGCCATCAGTGAGGGAGGCAGCTCCTACGAGCAGTACTTC
TRBJ2-7	NA	TRBV20-1	many	CSARDATQSSYEQYF	TGCAGTGCTAGAGATGCGACGCAGAGCTCCTACGAGCAGTACTTC
TRBJ2-3	NA	TRBV2	many	CASSEFGRLTDTQYF	TGTGCCAGCAGTGAATTCGGCAGACTCACAGATACGCAGTATTTT
TRBJ2-7	TRBD1	TRBV28	many	CASTIQGALNEQYF	TGTGCCAGCACCATACAGGGGGCGCTTAACGAGCAGTACTTC
TRBJ1-2	NA	TRBV30	many	CAWTGTSFNYGYTF	TGTGCCTGGACTGGAACTAGCTTCAACTATGGCTACACCTTC
TRBJ1-3	TRBD1	TRBV7-8	NA	CASSTTGGYSGNTICF	TGTGCCAGCAGCACGACAGGGGGCTACTCTGGAAACACCATATGTTTT
TRBJ2-7	NA	TRBV6-1	many	CASSEGPYEQYF	TGTGCCAGCAGTGAAGGGCCCTACGAGCAGTACTTC
TRBJ1-2	NA	TRBV6-5	many	CASSSPGGLDGYTF	TGTGCCAGCAGTTCCCCAGGCGGATTGGATGGCTACACCTTC
TRBJ2-2	NA	TRBV6-1	many	CASSEFPGELFF	TGTGCCAGCAGCGAGTTCCCCGGGGAGCTGTTTTTT
TRBJ2-7	TRBD2	TRBV28	many	CASKAIAGIDSYEQYF	TGTGCCAGCAAGGCAATAGCGGGAATAGACTCCTACGAGCAGTACTTC
TRBJ2-7	TRBD1	TRBV30	many	CAWLKGTELAYEQYF	TGTGCCTGGTTAAAGGGGACAGAATTAGCCTACGAGCAGTACTTC
TRBJ2-5	NA	TRBV14	NA	CASSQTSRETQYF	TGTGCCAGCAGCCAAACTAGCAGAGAGACCCAGTACTTC
TRBJ2-7	TRBD1	TRBV19	many	CASSQQGGPAYEQYF	TGTGCCAGTAGTCAACAGGGGGGCCCTGCCTACGAGCAGTACTTC
TRBJ2-5	TRBD2	TRBV28	many	CASSSITSGREEETQYF	TGTGCCAGCAGTTCCATCACTAGCGGGAGGGAAGAGGAGACCCAGTACTTC
TRBJ2-7	NA	TRBV12-3/TRBV12-4	many	CASSRRAGAISYEQYF	TGTGCCAGCAGCAGGAGGGCGGGGGCCATCTCCTACGAGCAGTACTTC
TRBJ2-7	NA	TRBV28	many	CASRGAGDTYEQYF	TGTGCCAGCAGGGGGGCAGGGGACACCTACGAGCAGTACTTC
TRBJ2-7	TRBD2	TRBV20-1	many	CSVPLAGDYEQYF	TGCAGTGTACCTCTAGCGGGAGACTACGAGCAGTACTTC
TRBJ2-7	TRBD1	TRBV12-5	many	CASGRGQGSYEQYF	TGTGCTAGTGGCCGTGGACAGGGGTCCTACGAGCAGTACTTC
TRBJ2-2	TRBD2	TRBV12-3/TRBV12-4	many	CAAAGGPAGELFF	TGTGCCGCCGCGGGAGGGCCGGCCGGGGAGCTGTTTTTT
TRBJ1-2	TRBD1	TRBV6-2/TRBV6-3	many	CASSPIRDRAGYTF	TGTGCCAGCAGCCCGATCCGGGACAGGGCTGGCTACACCTTC
TRBJ1-3	TRBD1	TRBV20-1	NA	CSARKPGTVFPYSGNTIYF	TGCAGTGCTAGAAAGCCCGGGACAGTCTTTCCATACTCTGGAAACACCATATATTTT
TRBJ1-2	NA	TRBV30	many	CAWSVQSRLTNYGYTF	TGTGCCTGGAGTGTACAATCCCGGCTGACAAACTATGGCTACACCTTC
TRBJ2-7	TRBD1	TRBV10-3	many	CAISGTTGQGSYEQYF	TGTGCCATCAGTGGGACTACGGGACAGGGCTCCTACGAGCAGTACTTC
TRBJ2-2	TRBD1	TRBV11-2	once	CASSLGGTGWNTGELFF	TGTGCCAGCAGCTTAGGCGGGACAGGATGGAACACCGGGGAGCTGTTTTTT
TRBJ1-6	NA	TRBV6-2/TRBV6-3	many	CASSSRETLHF	TGTGCCAGCAGTTCGAGGGAGACCCTCCACTTT
TRBJ2-5	TRBD1	TRBV11-2	many	CASSFRTGGKETQYF	TGTGCCAGCAGCTTCCGGACAGGGGGGAAAGAGACCCAGTACTTC
TRBJ1-5	NA	TRBV11-2	many	CASSFDRAVNQPQHF	TGTGCCAGCAGCTTTGATAGGGCCGTCAATCAGCCCCAGCATTTT
TRBJ2-7	NA	TRBV27	many	CASSGTGLMRDEQYF	TGTGCCAGCAGTGGAACCGGCCTAATGCGCGACGAGCAGTACTTC
TRBJ1-2	TRBD1	TRBV20-1	many	CSARDPAGGRIYGYTF	TGCAGTGCTAGAGATCCAGCAGGGGGCAGGATCTATGGCTACACCTTC
TRBJ2-6	NA	TRBV12-3/TRBV12-4	many	CASSFFSPGEQGGFSGANVLTF	TGTGCCAGCAGTTTTTTTTCCCCGGGTGAACAGGGCGGGTTCTCTGGGGCCAACGTCCTGACTTTC
TRBJ2-7	NA	TRBV5-1	many	CASSLTTGGLYEQYF	TGCGCCAGCAGCTTGACCACTGGGGGCCTCTACGAGCAGTACTTC
TRBJ2-7	NA	TRBV28	NA	CASSEWGVGAAYEQYF	TGTGCCAGCAGTGAGTGGGGGGTCGGGGCCGCCTACGAGCAGTACTTC
TRBJ1-5	TRBD1	TRBV28	many	CASSSETGGRQPQHF	TGTGCCAGCAGTTCTGAGACAGGGGGCAGACAGCCCCAGCATTTT
TRBJ1-2	TRBD1	TRBV28	many	CASSMGQANYGYTF	TGTGCCAGCAGCATGGGACAGGCCAACTATGGCTACACCTTC
TRBJ2-7	TRBD1	TRBV28	NA	CASSRQGWQNEQYF	TGTGCCAGCAGCCGACAGGGGTGGCAAAACGAGCAGTACTTC
TRBJ1-2	TRBD1	TRBV20-1	many	CSARDWQGDVTGYTF	TGCAGTGCTAGAGATTGGCAGGGGGATGTAACTGGCTACACCTTC
TRBJ2-7	TRBD1	TRBV28	many	CASRDRGLRDSNYEQYF	TGTGCCAGCCGGGACAGGGGTCTCCGGGACTCCAACTACGAGCAGTACTTC
TRBJ2-7	NA	TRBV5-1	many	CASSLAGSWEQYF	TGCGCCAGCAGCTTGGCCGGGTCCTGGGAGCAGTACTTC
TRBJ1-2	NA	TRBV6-5	NA	CASSYSGPGGTYGYTF	TGTGCCAGCAGTTACTCGGGACCGGGGGGTACCTATGGCTACACCTTC
TRBJ2-5	NA	TRBV28	many	CASRPQLDKQIQETQYF	TGTGCCAGCAGACCGCAACTAGACAAGCAGATCCAAGAGACCCAGTACTTC
TRBJ1-2	NA	TRBV7-2	NA	CASSEQGVSGGYTF	TGTGCCAGCAGCGAACAGGGAGTTTCGGGTGGCTACACCTTC
TRBJ1-2	NA	TRBV5-1	few	CASTLNPTGGMGYTF	TGCGCCAGCACCTTGAACCCAACAGGTGGAATGGGCTACACCTTC